These 6 T cell receptor beta chains were sequenced from one sample in a study of cytomegalovirus exposure and HLA in healthy donors. This PCR relied on a set of 60 Vbeta primers and 13 Jbeta primers. Assay used: immunoSEQ multiplex PCR; TCRdb lists only in-frame clones, some missing. The sample shows some 150,000 clones, 70% to 80% of them seen only once. The specimen was PBMCs. These receptors originate from a man aged 40-55 years in good health and CMV-seronegative.

V gene TRBV28 combines with J gene TRBJ1-1; D remains ambiguous. Trimming removed 3 bases from V and 1 base from J, with 6 bases in between. This CDR3 is 13 amino acids long. Germline CDR1 is MDHEN and CDR2 is SYDVKM. The CDR3 loop reads CASSLFRNTEAFF. CDR3 DNA sequence: TGTGCCAGCAGTTTGTTCAGGAACACTGAAGCTTTCTTT.

The rearrangement links TRBV5-1 to TRBJ2-5; 10 bases are a match to TRBD2. Germline V gene sequence: CDR1 SGHRS, CDR2 YFSETQ. V shed 4 bases, J shed 4 bases, and the junction held 4 bases outside the gene matches. This CDR3 spans 14 amino acids. Here the CDR3 reads CASSSSGRGETQYF. CDR3 bases: TGCGCCAGCAGCAGCAGCGGGAGGGGAGAGACCCAGTACTTC.

The chain joins TRBV7-4 to TRBJ2-7, with 7 bases that match TRBD1. The V and J ends lost 5 bases and 3 bases, in that order; junction bases with no gene match: 10. Germline loops: CDR1 SGHVT, CDR2 SQSDAQ. The CDR3 runs to 15 residues. The CDR3 nucleotides are TGTGCCAGCAGCCAAACGGGGACAGTGAACTACGAGCAGTACTTC. Protein sequence: CASSQTGTVNYEQYF.

This clone was recorded once. The chain employs TRBV18 and TRBJ2-1; TRBD1 agrees at 7 bases. CDR1 KGHSH and CDR2 LQKENI come from the germline V gene. This CDR3 contains 17 residues. V lost 6 bases to trimming and J lost 0 bases; unmatched junction nucleotides: 11. CDR3 region: CASSPSLRGSSYNEQFF. CDR3 DNA sequence: TGTGCCAGCTCCCCTTCTCTCAGGGGGAGCTCCTACAATGAGCAGTTCTTC.

The gene calls are TRBV28 and TRBJ2-1; 8 nucleotides match TRBD1. The germline CDR1 and CDR2 sequences are MDHEN and SYDVKM. The CDR3 contains 16 residues. Trimming took 5 bases from V and 1 from J; bases not matched to a gene: 7. CDR3 bases: TGTGCCAGCAGTGCAAACAGGGGGGTATCCTACAATGAGCAGTTCTTC. This sequence encodes CASSANRGVSYNEQFF. Variable domain in full (rest from reference TRBV28 and TRBJ2-1): DVKVTQSSRYLVKRTGEKVFLECVQDMDHENMFWYRQDPGLGLRLIYFSYDVKMKEKGDIPEGYSVSREKKERFSLILESASTNQTSMYLCASSANRGVSYNEQFFGPGTRLTVL.

The rearrangement joins TRBV5-1 to TRBJ2-7; TRBD1 matches at 7 bases. V trimming: 3 bases; J trimming: 2 bases; junction bases outside the gene matches: 8. This CDR3 comprises 15 residues. CDR1 and CDR2 (germline): SGHRS, YFSETQ. The CDR3 bases are TGCGCCAGCAGCTGGAAGGCAGGGGGAACCTACGAGCAGTACTTC. This translates into CASSWKAGGTYEQYF.